The clone carrying this T cell receptor (beta chain) was found a few times. Its antigen is undetermined. The CDR3 is made up of 12 amino acids. Germline lookup yields CDR1 SGHVS and CDR2 FQNEAQ. The V end lost 6 bases, the J end lost 2 bases, and 8 bases lay between the germline ends. The data belong to a study of read filtering for tumor transcriptome and immune sequencing. From about 400 ng of RNA, a library with molecular barcoded alpha/delta and beta/gamma adaptors was made. TCRdb ran MiXCR on the reads and lists one entry per CDR3 protein. The table has tens of thousands of distinct CDR3 sequences, 20% to 25% seen once. The study's findings and limits: The sorted CD138-negative fraction was a mixed bone marrow immune population, not purified T cells.

This TCR came from a donor at least 40 years old with multiple myeloma. The V gene is TRBV7-8, the J gene TRBJ2-7; D not resolved. Sequenced material: a population of CD138-negative cells sorted from bone marrow. Here the CDR3 DNA reads TGTGCCAGCAGGAGCTTCCCCTACGAGCAGTACTTC. Encoded protein: CASRSFPYEQYF. The full variable domain, in which reference TRBV7-8 and TRBJ2-7 provide the parts outside the CDR3, is GAGVSQSPRYKVAKRGQDVALRCDPISGHVSLFWYQQALGQGPEFLTYFQNEAQLDKSGLPSDRFFAERPEGSVSTLKIQRTQQEDSAVYLCASRSFPYEQYFGPGTRLTVT.